The next 10 T cell receptor beta chains were all read from a single sample in a study of blood T cell repertoires in COVID-19. Clones were sequenced by immunoSEQ multiplex PCR, and TCRdb holds only the in-frame ones, with some missing. Among about 73,000 clones listed, roughly four fifths were seen once. The sample comprised peripheral blood. These receptor sequences come from a human donor in a cohort sampled during active COVID-19.

The chain joins TRBV28 to TRBJ2-7; D is ambiguous. From germline, CDR1 is MDHEN and CDR2 SYDVKM. This CDR3 is built from 14 residues. Trimming left V 3 bases short and J 6 bases short, with 15 bases between. CDR3 coding DNA: TGTGCCAGCAGTTTCCTATTACCCCTTAGCGAGCAGTACTTC. This codes for CASSFLLPLSEQYF. The whole variable domain, remainder taken from reference TRBV28 and TRBJ2-7, is DVKVTQSSRYLVKRTGEKVFLECVQDMDHENMFWYRQDPGLGLRLIYFSYDVKMKEKGDIPEGYSVSREKKERFSLILESASTNQTSMYLCASSFLLPLSEQYFGPGTRLTVT.

The chain links TRBV2 to TRBJ2-7; D is ambiguous. CDR1 is SNHLY, CDR2 FYNNEI, per germline. The ends were cut back, 5 bases at V and 5 bases at J, with 7 bases in the middle. The CDR3 is 11 amino acids. The CDR3 is CASSPLNEQYF. CDR3 nucleotides: TGTGCCAGCAGTCCTCTTAACGAGCAGTACTTC.

The V call is TRBV4-3, the J call TRBJ2-1; the D gene is possibly TRBD1 (5 bases). Germline CDR1 LGHNA, CDR2 YSLEER. Trimming shortened V by 0 bases and J by 12 bases, and 15 bases separated the two germline ends. The CDR3 is 14 amino acids. The CDR3 DNA sequence: TGCGCCAGCAGCCAAGAAATGACAGCTAAGTTGCAGTTCTTC. It yields the protein CASSQEMTAKLQFF.

This rearrangement joins TRBV7-2 to TRBJ2-3; no clear D gene. Between the trimmed V and J ends, which lost 3 bases and 1 base, there was a span of 5 bases. CDR3 length: 13 amino acids. Germline assignment: CDR1 SGHTA and CDR2 FQGNSA. The chain's CDR3 is CASSFSGTDTQYF. DNA of the CDR3: TGTGCCAGCAGCTTTTCAGGCACAGATACGCAGTATTTT.

V gene TRBV19 combines with J gene TRBJ1-1, with a tentative D call TRBD1 (6 bases). The CDR3 totals 15 residues. The V end was cut by 0 bases, the J end by 2 bases, with 10 bases between. Germline CDR1 LNHDA, CDR2 SQIVND (reference sequence). Written as DNA, the CDR3 is TGTGCCAGTAGTATAGATCTGGGGGCAAACACTGAAGCTTTCTTT. Residues: CASSIDLGANTEAFF.

Only a few counts were recorded for this clone. The chain links TRBV27 to TRBJ2-7; perhaps TRBD2 as D (5 bases). The CDR3 length is 16 residues. Looked up from germline, CDR1 is MNHEY and CDR2 is SMNVEV (reference sequence). The V gene lost 2 bases and the J gene lost 4 bases, with 18 bases spanning the gap. The CDR3 nucleotides are TGTGCCAGCAGTTTAGCCGCCGGGATCGGGGTTTACGAGCAGTACTTC. Encoded protein: CASSLAAGIGVYEQYF.

This chain uses TRBV5-1 with TRBJ2-3; D is undetermined. The germline gives CDR1 SGHRS, CDR2 YFSETQ. Trimming removed 6 bases at V and 0 bases at J, with 11 bases between. The CDR3 runs to 14 residues. The CDR3 region has the DNA TGCGCCAGCAATCTAGGATCTAGCACAGATACGCAGTATTTT. Translated: CASNLGSSTDTQYF.

This clone was found a few times. The chain has TRBV7-2 and TRBJ2-5; 13 bases map to TRBD2. CDR1 and CDR2 (germline): SGHTA, FQGNSA. V shed 1 base and J 2 bases; nucleotides not matched to a gene: 1. CDR3 length: 16 amino acids. This CDR3 is CASSLGLAGGQETQYF. The CDR3 DNA sequence: TGTGCCAGCAGCTTAGGACTAGCGGGGGGACAAGAGACCCAGTACTTC.

The chain employs TRBV6-5 and TRBJ1-1, with TRBD1 identical over 7 bases. After removal of 2 bases from V and 6 bases from J, the junction contained 12 bases not matched to a gene. This CDR3 comprises 16 residues. CDR1 is MNHEY, CDR2 SVGAGI, per germline. CDR3 in amino acids: CASSYTPGQPGAEAFF. The CDR3 bases are TGTGCCAGCAGTTACACTCCGGGACAGCCTGGGGCTGAAGCTTTCTTT.

In this sample, this clone turned up a few times. Other DNA variants within this sample encode the same CDR3. V is TRBV3-1 (or the pseudogene TRBV3-2) and J is TRBJ1-1; D is ambiguous. Trimming took 1 base from V and 0 from J, leaving 9 bases between them. The CDR3 is made up of 15 amino acids. From germline, CDR1 is LGHDT and CDR2 YNNKEL (reference sequence). The CDR3: CASSQAGGMNTEAFF. CDR3 DNA: TGTGCCAGCAGCCAAGCTGGAGGGATGAACACTGAAGCTTTCTTT.